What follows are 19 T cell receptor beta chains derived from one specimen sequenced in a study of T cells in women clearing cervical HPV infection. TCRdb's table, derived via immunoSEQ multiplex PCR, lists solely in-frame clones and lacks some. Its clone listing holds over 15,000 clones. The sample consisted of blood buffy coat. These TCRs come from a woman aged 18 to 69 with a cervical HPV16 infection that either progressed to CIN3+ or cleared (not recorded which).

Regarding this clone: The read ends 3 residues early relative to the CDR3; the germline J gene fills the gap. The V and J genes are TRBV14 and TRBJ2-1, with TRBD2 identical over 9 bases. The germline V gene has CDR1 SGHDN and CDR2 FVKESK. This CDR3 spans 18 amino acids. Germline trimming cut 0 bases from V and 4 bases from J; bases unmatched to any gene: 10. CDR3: CASSQDRGGGAGYNEQFF. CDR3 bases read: TGTGCCAGCAGCCAAGATCGTGGCGGGGGGGCAGGATACAATGAG.

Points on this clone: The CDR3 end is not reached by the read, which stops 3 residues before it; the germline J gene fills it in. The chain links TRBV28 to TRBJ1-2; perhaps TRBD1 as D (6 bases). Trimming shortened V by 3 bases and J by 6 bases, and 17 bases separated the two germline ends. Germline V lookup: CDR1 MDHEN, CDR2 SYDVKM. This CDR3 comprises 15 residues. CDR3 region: CASSFEQGGWDGYTF. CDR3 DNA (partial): TGTGCCAGCAGTTTCGAACAGGGAGGATGGGATGGC.

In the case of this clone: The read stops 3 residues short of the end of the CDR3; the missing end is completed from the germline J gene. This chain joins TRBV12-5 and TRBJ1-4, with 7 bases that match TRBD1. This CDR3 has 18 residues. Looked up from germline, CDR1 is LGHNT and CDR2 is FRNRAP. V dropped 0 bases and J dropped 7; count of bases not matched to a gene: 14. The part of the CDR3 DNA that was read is TGTGCTAGTGGTTTGGTATTCGGGGGCAGGACAGGCGGTGAAAAA. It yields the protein CASGLVFGGRTGGEK. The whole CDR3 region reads CASGLVFGGRTGGEKLFF.

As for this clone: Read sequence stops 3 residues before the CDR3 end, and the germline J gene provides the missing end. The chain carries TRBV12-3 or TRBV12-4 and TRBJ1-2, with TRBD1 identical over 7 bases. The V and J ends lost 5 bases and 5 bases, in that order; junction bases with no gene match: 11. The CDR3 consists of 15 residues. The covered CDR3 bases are TGTGCCAGCAGTCCCTCCCGGGACAGCGGATATGGC. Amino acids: CASSPSRDSGYG. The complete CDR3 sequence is CASSPSRDSGYGYTF.

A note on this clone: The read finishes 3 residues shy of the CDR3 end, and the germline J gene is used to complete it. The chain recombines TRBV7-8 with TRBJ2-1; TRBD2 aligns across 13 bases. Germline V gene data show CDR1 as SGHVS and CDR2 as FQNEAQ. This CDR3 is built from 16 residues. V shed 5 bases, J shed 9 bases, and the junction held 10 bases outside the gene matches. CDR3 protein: CASSVDTSGGVGEQFF. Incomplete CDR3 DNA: TGTGCCAGCAGCGTCGACACTAGCGGGGGGGTCGGTGAG. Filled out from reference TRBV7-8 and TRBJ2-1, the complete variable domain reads GAGVSQSPRYKVAKRGQDVALRCDPISGHVSLFWYQQALGQGPEFLTYFQNEAQLDKSGLPSDRFFAERPEGSVSTLKIQRTQQEDSAVYLCASSVDTSGGVGEQFFGPGTRLTVL.

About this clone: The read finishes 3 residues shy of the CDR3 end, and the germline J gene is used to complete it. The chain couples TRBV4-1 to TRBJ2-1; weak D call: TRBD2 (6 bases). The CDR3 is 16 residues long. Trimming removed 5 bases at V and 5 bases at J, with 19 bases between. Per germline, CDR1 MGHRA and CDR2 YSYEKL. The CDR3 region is CASSRSRDSENNEQFF. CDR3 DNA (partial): TGCGCCAGCAGCAGAAGCCGGGACTCGGAAAACAATGAG.

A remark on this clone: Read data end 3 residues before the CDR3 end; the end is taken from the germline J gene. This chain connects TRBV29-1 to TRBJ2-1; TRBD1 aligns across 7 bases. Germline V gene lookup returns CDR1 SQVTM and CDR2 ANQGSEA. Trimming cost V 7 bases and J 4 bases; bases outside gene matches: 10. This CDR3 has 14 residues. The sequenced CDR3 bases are TGCAGCGGACGAGGGACAGCGAAATACAATGAG. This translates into CSGRGTAKYNE. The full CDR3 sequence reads CSGRGTAKYNEQFF.

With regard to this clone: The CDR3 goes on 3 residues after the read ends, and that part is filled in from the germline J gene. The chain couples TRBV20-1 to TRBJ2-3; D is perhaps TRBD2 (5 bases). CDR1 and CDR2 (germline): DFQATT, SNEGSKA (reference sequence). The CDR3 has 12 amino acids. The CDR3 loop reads CSAGENQETQYF. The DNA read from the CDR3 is TGCAGTGCCGGGGAAAACCAAGAGACG.

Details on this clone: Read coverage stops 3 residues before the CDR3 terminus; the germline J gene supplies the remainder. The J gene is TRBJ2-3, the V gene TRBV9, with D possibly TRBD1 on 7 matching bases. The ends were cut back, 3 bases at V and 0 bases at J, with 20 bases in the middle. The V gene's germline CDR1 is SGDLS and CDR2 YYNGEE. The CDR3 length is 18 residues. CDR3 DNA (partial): TGTGCCAGCAGCGCCACCCCAGGGGGGCACGTTAGCACAGATACG. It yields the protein CASSATPGGHVSTDT. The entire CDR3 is CASSATPGGHVSTDTQYF.

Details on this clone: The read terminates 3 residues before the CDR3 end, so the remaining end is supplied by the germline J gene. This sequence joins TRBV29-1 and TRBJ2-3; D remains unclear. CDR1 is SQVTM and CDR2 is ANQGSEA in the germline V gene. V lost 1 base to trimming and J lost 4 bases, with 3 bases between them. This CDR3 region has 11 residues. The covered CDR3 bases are TGCAGCGTTGAAGCGGCAGATACG. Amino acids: CSVEAADT. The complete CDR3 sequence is CSVEAADTQYF.

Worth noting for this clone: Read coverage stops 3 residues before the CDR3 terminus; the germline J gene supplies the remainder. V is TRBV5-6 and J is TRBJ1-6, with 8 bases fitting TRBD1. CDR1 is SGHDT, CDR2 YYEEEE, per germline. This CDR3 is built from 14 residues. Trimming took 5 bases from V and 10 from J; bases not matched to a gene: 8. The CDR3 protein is CASRIGQGESPLHF. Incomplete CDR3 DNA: TGTGCCAGCAGAATCGGACAGGGCGAATCACCC.

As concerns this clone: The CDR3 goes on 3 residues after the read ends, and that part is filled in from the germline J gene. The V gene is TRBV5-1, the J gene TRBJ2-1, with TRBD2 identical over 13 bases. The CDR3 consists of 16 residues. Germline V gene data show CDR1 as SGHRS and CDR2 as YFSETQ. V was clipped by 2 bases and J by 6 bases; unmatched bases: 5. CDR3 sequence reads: CASSFRLAGGTNEQFF. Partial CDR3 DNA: TGCGCCAGCAGCTTTCGACTAGCGGGGGGCACCAATGAG. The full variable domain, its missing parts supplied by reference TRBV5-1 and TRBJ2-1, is KAGVTQTPRYLIKTRGQQVTLSCSPISGHRSVSWYQQTPGQGLQFLFEYFSETQRNKGNFPGRFSGRQFSNSRSEMNVSTLELGDSALYLCASSFRLAGGTNEQFFGPGTRLTVL.

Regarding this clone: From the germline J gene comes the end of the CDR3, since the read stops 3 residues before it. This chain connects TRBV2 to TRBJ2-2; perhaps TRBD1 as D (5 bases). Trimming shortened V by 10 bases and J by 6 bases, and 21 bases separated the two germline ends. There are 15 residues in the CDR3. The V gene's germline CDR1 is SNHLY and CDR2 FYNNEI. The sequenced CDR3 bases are TGTGCCACCGCGCAGGGCACGATCGCCGCCGGGGAG. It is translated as CATAQGTIAAGE. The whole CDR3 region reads CATAQGTIAAGELFF.

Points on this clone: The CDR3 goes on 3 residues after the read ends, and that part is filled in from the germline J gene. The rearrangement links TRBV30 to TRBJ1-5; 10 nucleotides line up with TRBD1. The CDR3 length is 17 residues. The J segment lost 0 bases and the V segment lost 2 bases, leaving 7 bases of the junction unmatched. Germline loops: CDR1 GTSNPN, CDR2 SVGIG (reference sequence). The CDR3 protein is CAWSTDRGDYSNQPQHF. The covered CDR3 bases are TGTGCCTGGAGTACGGACAGGGGGGATTATAGCAATCAGCCC.

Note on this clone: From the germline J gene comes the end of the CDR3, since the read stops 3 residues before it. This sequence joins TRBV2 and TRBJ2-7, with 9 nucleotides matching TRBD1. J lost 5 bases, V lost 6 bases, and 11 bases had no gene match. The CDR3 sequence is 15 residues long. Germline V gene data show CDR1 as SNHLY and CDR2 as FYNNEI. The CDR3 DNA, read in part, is TGTGCCAGCAGCAGAATTGACAGGGGGTTGGACGAG. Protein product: CASSRIDRGLDE. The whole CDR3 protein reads CASSRIDRGLDEQYF.

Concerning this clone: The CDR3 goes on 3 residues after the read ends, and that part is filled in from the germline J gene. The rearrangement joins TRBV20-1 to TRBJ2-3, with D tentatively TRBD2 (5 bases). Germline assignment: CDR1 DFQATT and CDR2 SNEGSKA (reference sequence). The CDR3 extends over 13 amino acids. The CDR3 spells CSARVDFQETQYF. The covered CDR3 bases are TGCAGTGCTAGAGTGGACTTCCAAGAGACG.

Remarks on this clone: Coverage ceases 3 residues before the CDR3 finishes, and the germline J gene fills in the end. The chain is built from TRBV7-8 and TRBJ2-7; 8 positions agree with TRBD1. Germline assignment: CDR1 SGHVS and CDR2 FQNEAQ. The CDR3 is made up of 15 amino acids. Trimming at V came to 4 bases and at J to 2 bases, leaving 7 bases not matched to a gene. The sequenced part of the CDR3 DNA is TGTGCCAGCAGCTCTCACGGACAGGGAGCCTACGAG. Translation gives CASSSHGQGAYE. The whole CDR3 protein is CASSSHGQGAYEQYF.

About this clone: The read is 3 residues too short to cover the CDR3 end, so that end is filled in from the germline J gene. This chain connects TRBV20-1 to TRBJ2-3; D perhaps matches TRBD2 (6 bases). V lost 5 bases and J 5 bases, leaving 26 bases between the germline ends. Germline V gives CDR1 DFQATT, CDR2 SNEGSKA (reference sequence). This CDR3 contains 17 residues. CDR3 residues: CSAPGDLPGRAKDTQYF. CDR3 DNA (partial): TGCAGTGCTCCCGGGGACTTGCCGGGACGCGCCAAAGATACG.

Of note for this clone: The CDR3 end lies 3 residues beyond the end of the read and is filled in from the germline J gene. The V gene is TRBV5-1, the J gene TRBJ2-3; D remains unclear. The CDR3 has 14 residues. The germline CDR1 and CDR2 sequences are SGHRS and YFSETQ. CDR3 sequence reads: CASSFNSGSETQYF. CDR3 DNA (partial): TGCGCCAGCAGCTTTAACTCCGGGTCCGAGACG.